Described below is a single T cell receptor (beta chain) sequence and its context. Its antigen is as yet unknown. The germline V gene has CDR1 SGHRS and CDR2 YFSETQ. Between the trimmed V and J ends, which lost 4 bases and 2 bases, there was a span of 15 bases. This CDR3 comprises 15 residues. The data originate from a study of CD8 T cells in ankylosing spondylitis. Overall study results and limits: In reactive arthritis synovial fluid and blood, some motif variants had been reported before. A TCR beta motif made of fewer than ten highly homologous variants seemed typical of ankylosing spondylitis blood. Disease-linked clones were found to be CD8+ and relatively rare in peripheral blood. Disease-linked clones reportedly concentrated significantly in matched ankylosing spondylitis synovial fluid.

Quantitative 5'-RACE with molecular barcodes produced the TCR beta libraries. TCRdb fed the 5' RACE reads into MiXCR, producing one record per CDR3 protein. Of 800,000 to 900,000 distinct CDR3 sequences listed, about 12% are singletons. This sequence originates from a male donor with ankylosing spondylitis. What was sequenced was blood, either unsorted or a sorted T cell fraction (not recorded which). The gene calls are TRBV5-1 and TRBJ1-1; tentative D call: TRBD1 (5 bases). The CDR3 bases are TGCGCCAGCAGCCCCCCGCTTGGGACCAACACTGAAGCTTTCTTT. As protein: CASSPPLGTNTEAFF.